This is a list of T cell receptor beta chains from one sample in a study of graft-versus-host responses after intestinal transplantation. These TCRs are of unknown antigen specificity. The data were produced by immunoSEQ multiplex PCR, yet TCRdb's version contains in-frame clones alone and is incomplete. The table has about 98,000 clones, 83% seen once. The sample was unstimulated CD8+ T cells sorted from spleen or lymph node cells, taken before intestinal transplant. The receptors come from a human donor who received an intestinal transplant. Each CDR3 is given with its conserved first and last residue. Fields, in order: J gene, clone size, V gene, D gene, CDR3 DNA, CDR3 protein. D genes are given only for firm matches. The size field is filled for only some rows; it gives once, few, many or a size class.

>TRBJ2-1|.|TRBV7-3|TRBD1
TGTGCCAGCAGCGAAGAGGACAGGGCTTTGTCGAATGAGCAGTTCTTC
CASSEEDRALSNEQFF
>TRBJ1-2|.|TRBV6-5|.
TGTGCCAGCAGTTACTCGGGCGAGGGCAGCACGGATGGCTACACCTTC
CASSYSGEGSTDGYTF
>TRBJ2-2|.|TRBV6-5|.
TGTGCCAGCGCATGGATGGCCACCGGGGAGCTGTTTTTT
CASAWMATGELFF
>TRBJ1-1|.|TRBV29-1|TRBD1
TGCAGCGGTTACAGGGGAGGCACTGAAGCTTTCTTT
CSGYRGGTEAFF
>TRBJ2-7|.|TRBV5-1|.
TGCGCCAGCAGCTTGGCTCGAGCGAGCTACGAGCAGTACTTC
CASSLARASYEQYF
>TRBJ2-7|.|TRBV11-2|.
TGTGCCAGCAGCTTATCCGCCGACGAGCAGTACTTC
CASSLSADEQYF
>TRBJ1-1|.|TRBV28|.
TGTGCCAGCAGCCCGGGGTGGGTACGGCTCCTTGACACTGAAGCTTTCTTT
CASSPGWVRLLDTEAFF
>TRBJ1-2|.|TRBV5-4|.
TGTGCCAGCAGCCTTTCGGACAGCTATGGCTACACCTTC
CASSLSDSYGYTF
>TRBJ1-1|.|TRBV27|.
TGTGCCAGCAGTTTAAGGGGACTCAGAAGTAACACTGAAGCTTTCTTT
CASSLRGLRSNTEAFF
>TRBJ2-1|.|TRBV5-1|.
TGCGCCAGCAGGGGGTATAGCTCCTACAATGAGCAGTTCTTC
CASRGYSSYNEQFF
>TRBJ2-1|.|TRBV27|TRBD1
TGTGCCAGCAGTTTATTGGACAGGGGTTACAATGAGCAGTTCTTC
CASSLLDRGYNEQFF
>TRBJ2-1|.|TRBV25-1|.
TGTGCCAGCAGTGAGGGACAAGTTTCCTACAATGAGCAGTTCTTC
CASSEGQVSYNEQFF
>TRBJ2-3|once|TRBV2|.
TGTGCCAGCGCACAATCGTTCCCTAGCACAGATACGCAGTATTTT
CASAQSFPSTDTQYF
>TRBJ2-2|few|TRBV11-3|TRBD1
TGTGCCAGCAGCGGGACAGTCAACACCGGGGAGCTGTTTTTT
CASSGTVNTGELFF